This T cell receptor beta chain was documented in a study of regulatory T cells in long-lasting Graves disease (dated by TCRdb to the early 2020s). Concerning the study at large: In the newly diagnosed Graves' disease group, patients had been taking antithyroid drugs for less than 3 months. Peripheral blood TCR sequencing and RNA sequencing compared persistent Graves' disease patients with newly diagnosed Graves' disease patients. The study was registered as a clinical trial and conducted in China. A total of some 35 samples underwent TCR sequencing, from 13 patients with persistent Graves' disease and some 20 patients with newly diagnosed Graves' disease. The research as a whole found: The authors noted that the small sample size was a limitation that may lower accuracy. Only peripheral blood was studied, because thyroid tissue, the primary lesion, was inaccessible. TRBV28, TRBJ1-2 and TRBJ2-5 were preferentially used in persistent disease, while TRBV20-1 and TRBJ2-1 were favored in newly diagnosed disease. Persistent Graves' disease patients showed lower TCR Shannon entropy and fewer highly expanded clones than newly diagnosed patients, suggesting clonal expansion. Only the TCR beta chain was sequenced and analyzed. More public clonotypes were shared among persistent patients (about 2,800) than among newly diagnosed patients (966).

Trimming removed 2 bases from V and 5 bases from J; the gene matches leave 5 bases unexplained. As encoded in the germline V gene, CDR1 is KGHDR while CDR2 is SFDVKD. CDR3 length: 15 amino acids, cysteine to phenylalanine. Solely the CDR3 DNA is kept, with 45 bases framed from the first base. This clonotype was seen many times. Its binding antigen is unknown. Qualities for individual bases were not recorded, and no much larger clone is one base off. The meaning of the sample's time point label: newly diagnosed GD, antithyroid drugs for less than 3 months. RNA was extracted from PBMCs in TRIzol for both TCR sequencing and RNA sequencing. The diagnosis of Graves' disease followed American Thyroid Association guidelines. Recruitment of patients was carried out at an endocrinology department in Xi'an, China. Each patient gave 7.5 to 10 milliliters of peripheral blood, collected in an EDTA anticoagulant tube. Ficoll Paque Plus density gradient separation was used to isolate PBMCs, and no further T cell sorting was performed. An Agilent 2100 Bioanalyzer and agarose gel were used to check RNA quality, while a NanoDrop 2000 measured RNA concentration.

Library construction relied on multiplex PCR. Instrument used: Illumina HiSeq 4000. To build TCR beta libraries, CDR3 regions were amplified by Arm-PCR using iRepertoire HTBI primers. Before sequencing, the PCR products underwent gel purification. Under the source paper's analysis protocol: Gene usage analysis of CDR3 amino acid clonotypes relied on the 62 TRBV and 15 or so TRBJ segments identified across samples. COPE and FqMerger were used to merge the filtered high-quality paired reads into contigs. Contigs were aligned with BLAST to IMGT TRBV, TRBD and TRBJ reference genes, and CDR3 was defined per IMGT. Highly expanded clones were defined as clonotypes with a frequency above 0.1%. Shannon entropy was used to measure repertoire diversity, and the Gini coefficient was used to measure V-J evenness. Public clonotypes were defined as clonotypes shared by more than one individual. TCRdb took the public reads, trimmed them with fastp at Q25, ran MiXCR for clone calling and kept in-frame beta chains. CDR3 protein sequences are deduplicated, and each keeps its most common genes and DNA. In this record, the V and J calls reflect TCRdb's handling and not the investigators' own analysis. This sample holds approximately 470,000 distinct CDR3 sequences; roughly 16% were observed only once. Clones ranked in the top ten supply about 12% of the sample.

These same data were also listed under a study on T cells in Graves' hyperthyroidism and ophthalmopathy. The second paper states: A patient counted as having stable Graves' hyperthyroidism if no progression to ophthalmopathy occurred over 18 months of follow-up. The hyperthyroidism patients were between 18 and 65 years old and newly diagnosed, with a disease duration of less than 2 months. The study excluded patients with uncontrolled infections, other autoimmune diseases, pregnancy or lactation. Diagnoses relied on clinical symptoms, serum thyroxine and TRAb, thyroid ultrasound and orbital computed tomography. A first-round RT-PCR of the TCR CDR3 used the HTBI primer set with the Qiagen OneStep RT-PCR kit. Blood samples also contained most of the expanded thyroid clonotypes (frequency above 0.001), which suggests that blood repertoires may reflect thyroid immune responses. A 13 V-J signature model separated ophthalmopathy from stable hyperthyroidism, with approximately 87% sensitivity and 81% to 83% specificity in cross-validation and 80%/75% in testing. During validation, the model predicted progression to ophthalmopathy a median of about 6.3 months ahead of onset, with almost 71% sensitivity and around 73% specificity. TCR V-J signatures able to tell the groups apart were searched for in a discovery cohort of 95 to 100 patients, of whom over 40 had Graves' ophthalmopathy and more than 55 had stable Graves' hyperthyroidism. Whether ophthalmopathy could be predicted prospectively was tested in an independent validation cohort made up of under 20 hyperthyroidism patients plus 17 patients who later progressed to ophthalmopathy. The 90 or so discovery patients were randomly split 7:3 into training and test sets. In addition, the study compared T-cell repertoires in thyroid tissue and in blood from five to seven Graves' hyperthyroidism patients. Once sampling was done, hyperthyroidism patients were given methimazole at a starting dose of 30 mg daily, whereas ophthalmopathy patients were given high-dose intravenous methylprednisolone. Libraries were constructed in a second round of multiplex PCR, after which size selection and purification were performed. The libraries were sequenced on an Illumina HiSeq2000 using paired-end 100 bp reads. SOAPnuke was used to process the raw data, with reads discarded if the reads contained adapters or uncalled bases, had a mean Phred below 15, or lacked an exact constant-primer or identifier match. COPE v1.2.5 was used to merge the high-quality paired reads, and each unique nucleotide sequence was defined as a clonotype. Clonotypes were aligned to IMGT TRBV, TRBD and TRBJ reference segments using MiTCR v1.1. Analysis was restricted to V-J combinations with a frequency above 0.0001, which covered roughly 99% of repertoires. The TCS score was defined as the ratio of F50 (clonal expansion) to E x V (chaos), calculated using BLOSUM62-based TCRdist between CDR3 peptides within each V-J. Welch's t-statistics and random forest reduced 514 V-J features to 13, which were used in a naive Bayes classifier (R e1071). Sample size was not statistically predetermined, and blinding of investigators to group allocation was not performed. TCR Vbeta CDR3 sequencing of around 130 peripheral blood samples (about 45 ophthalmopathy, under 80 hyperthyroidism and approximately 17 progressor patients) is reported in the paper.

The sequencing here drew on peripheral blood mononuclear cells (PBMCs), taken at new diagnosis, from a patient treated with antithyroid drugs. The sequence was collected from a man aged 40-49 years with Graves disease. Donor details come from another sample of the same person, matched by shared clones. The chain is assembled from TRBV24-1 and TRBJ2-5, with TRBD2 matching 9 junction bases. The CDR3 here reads CATSDSSGGRETQYF. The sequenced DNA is TGTGCCACCAGTGATTCGAGCGGGGGGCGGGAGACCCAGTACTTC.